Listed below are T cell receptor beta chains from one sample, sequenced in a study of glioma-infiltrating T cells. Using its own MiXCR run on the multiplex PCR reads, TCRdb lists one record per CDR3 protein. In the table there are about 200,000 distinct CDR3 sequences, around 32% of which are singletons. What was sequenced was glioma tissue, nonneoplastic brain tissue, or PBMCs (not recorded which). Source of these receptors: a human donor with low-grade glioma or glioblastoma, undergoing nonglioma brain surgery, or in good health (not recorded which). CDR3s include the opening cysteine and the closing phenylalanine or tryptophan. The D gene is left open where the match is weak. Clone size appears in some rows only: once, few, many, or a class for an expanded clone.

d_call | j_call | clone_size | v_call | cdr3_aa | cdr3_nt
. | TRBJ2-3 | many | TRBV7-2 | CASSSPLTDTQYF | TGTGCCAGCAGCTCCCCCCTGACAGATACGCAGTATTTT
. | TRBJ2-3 | . | TRBV7-9 | CASSDTPAYTQYF | TGTGCCAGCAGCGACACCCCGGCATATACGCAGTATTTT
TRBD2 | TRBJ2-1 | many | TRBV19 | CASSGLAASYNEQFF | TGTGCCAGTAGTGGCCTAGCGGCCTCCTACAATGAGCAGTTCTTC
. | TRBJ2-5 | many | TRBV19 | CASSIGRDVETQYF | TGTGCCAGTAGTATAGGACGGGATGTTGAGACCCAGTACTTC
. | TRBJ2-3 | few | TRBV24-1 | CATSDRTTPSTDTQYF | TGTGCCACCAGTGACCGTACTACCCCTAGCACAGATACGCAGTATTTT
TRBD1 | TRBJ2-7 | many | TRBV20-1 | CSAIPGQGADEQYF | TGCAGTGCTATTCCTGGACAGGGGGCGGACGAGCAGTACTTC
TRBD2 | TRBJ2-3 | few | TRBV9 | CASSVASGEGHTQYF | TGTGCCAGCAGCGTAGCTAGCGGTGAAGGTCATACGCAGTATTTT
. | TRBJ2-7 | . | TRBV6-2/TRBV6-3 | CASRTRGGNYEQYF | TGTGCCAGCAGGACCAGGGGGGGAAACTACGAGCAGTACTTC
TRBD1 | TRBJ1-4 | many | TRBV15 | CATSRDQDRWEKLFF | TGTGCCACCAGCAGAGATCAGGACAGGTGGGAAAAACTGTTTTTT
. | TRBJ1-2 | many | TRBV12-3/TRBV12-4 | CACGRANYGYTF | TGTGCATGCGGGAGAGCTAACTATGGCTACACCTTC
TRBD2 | TRBJ2-1 | many | TRBV20-1 | CSALTSGIYNEQFF | TGCAGTGCTTTAACTAGCGGGATCTACAATGAGCAGTTCTTC
. | TRBJ2-1 | . | TRBV11-2 | CASSPAGTTYNEQFF | TGTGCCAGCAGCCCGGCCGGGACGACCTACAATGAGCAGTTCTTC
TRBD2 | TRBJ2-2 | many | TRBV4-1 | CASSQVAGVLTGELFF | TGCGCCAGCAGCCAAGTAGCGGGAGTATTGACCGGGGAGCTGTTTTTT
. | TRBJ1-3 | many | TRBV3-1 | CASSQGRDTIYF | TGTGCCAGCAGCCAAGGACGAGACACCATATATTTT
. | TRBJ2-5 | many | TRBV28 | CASRGPGNWETQYF | TGTGCCAGCAGAGGTCCGGGGAACTGGGAGACCCAGTACTTC
. | TRBJ2-5 | . | TRBV7-9 | CASSILDSQETQYF | TGTGCCAGCAGCATACTGGACAGTCAAGAGACCCAGTACTTC
TRBD2 | TRBJ2-5 | . | TRBV10-3 | CAISGQLAGTETQYF | TGTGCCATCAGTGGGCAACTAGCGGGAACAGAGACCCAGTACTTC
. | TRBJ1-1 | . | TRBV4-2 | CASSRGVNTEAFF | TGTGCCAGCAGCCGAGGAGTTAACACTGAAGCTTTCTTT
TRBD1 | TRBJ1-1 | many | TRBV5-1 | CASSLVQGDTEAFF | TGCGCCAGCAGCTTGGTACAGGGGGACACTGAAGCTTTCTTT
. | TRBJ1-6 | many | TRBV7-2 | CASSSSGQSSYNSPLHF | TGTGCCAGCAGCTCTTCCGGACAGAGCTCCTATAATTCACCCCTCCACTTT
TRBD2 | TRBJ2-5 | many | TRBV10-3 | CAISASAGVGQETQYF | TGTGCCATCTCAGCGTCGGCGGGAGTGGGGCAAGAGACCCAGTACTTC
. | TRBJ1-5 | . | TRBV6-2/TRBV6-3 | CASSGGWGRNSNQPQHF | TGTGCCAGCAGTGGCGGTTGGGGGCGAAATAGCAATCAGCCCCAGCATTTT
TRBD1 | TRBJ2-5 | many | TRBV7-2 | CASRDRNKRGTQYF | TGTGCCAGCAGGGACAGGAACAAACGAGGGACCCAGTACTTC
. | TRBJ2-1 | many | TRBV6-2/TRBV6-3 | CASSTRTLSYNEQFF | TGTGCCAGCAGTACCCGGACTCTCTCCTACAATGAGCAGTTCTTC
. | TRBJ2-1 | many | TRBV6-2/TRBV6-3 | CASSPGRLSSYNEQFF | TGTGCCAGCAGCCCCGGCCGCTTGAGCTCCTACAATGAGCAGTTCTTC
. | TRBJ1-1 | few | TRBV20-1 | CSVYRNFNTEAFF | TGCAGCGTTTACAGAAACTTTAACACTGAAGCTTTCTTT
TRBD2 | TRBJ2-1 | many | TRBV15 | CATSRGLAEDEQFF | TGTGCCACCAGCAGAGGACTAGCGGAAGACGAGCAGTTCTTC
TRBD2 | TRBJ2-1 | . | TRBV19 | CASREGGRSNNEQFF | TGTGCCAGTAGAGAGGGCGGGAGAAGTAATAATGAGCAGTTCTTC
. | TRBJ1-5 | . | TRBV4-1 | CARSQDGQPQHF | TGCGCCAGAAGCCAAGATGGCCAGCCCCAGCATTTT
. | TRBJ2-1 | many | TRBV6-2/TRBV6-3 | CASSVLGNEQFF | TGTGCCAGCAGCGTGCTTGGCAATGAGCAGTTCTTC
TRBD2 | TRBJ2-1 | many | TRBV28 | CASSLSRLAAYNEQFF | TGTGCCAGCAGTTTGTCGAGACTAGCGGCCTACAATGAGCAGTTCTTC
TRBD1 | TRBJ1-2 | many | TRBV4-3 | CASSREGAGGHYGYTF | TGCGCCAGCAGCCGAGAGGGGGCAGGGGGCCACTATGGCTACACCTTC
TRBD2 | TRBJ2-1 | . | TRBV20-1 | CSARPSGRELNEQFF | TGCAGTGCTAGGCCTAGCGGGAGAGAGTTAAATGAGCAGTTCTTC
TRBD2 | TRBJ2-3 | many | TRBV7-2 | CASSFGGGRYTQYF | TGTGCCAGCAGCTTCGGGGGAGGGCGGTATACGCAGTATTTT
. | TRBJ1-1 | many | TRBV5-1 | CASSFFRDKENTEAFF | TGCGCCAGCAGTTTCTTCCGGGACAAAGAGAACACTGAAGCTTTCTTT
. | TRBJ2-4 | many | TRBV3-1 | CASRDSKNIQYF | TGTGCCAGCAGGGACAGCAAAAACATTCAGTACTTC
. | TRBJ2-5 | many | TRBV11-2 | CASSTSTTQYF | TGTGCCAGCAGCACGAGTACGACCCAGTACTTC
. | TRBJ1-4 | few | TRBV4-3 | CASSQTSRATNEKLFF | TGCGCCAGCAGCCAAACGAGCAGGGCGACTAATGAAAAACTGTTTTTT
. | TRBJ2-5 | many | TRBV28 | CASIDYRETQYF | TGTGCCAGCATTGACTATCGGGAGACCCAGTACTTC
TRBD2 | TRBJ2-7 | . | TRBV5-1 | CASSLEGSGRINEQYF | TGCGCCAGCAGCTTGGAGGGTAGCGGGAGGATAAACGAGCAGTACTTC
. | TRBJ2-1 | . | TRBV6-5 | CARLVRAYNEQFF | TGTGCCAGGCTAGTACGGGCCTACAACGAGCAGTTCTTC
TRBD2 | TRBJ2-5 | . | TRBV4-1 | CASSQGGRAAETQYF | TGCGCCAGCAGCCAAGGAGGGAGGGCCGCAGAGACCCAGTACTTC
TRBD2 | TRBJ2-1 | many | TRBV11-2 | CASSSLAGVGNEQFF | TGTGCCAGCAGCTCACTAGCGGGAGTAGGGAATGAGCAGTTCTTC
TRBD2 | TRBJ2-3 | . | TRBV6-2/TRBV6-3 | CAASGREGRTDTQYF | TGTGCCGCATCGGGGCGGGAGGGACGCACAGATACGCAGTATTTT
TRBD1 | TRBJ1-4 | . | TRBV20-1 | CSARPPLIGTGGRTNEKLFF | TGCAGTGCTCGACCGCCCTTGATCGGGACAGGGGGCCGGACTAATGAAAAACTGTTTTTT
TRBD1 | TRBJ1-1 | many | TRBV7-3 | CASSWTDRADTEAFF | TGTGCCAGCAGTTGGACGGACAGGGCTGACACTGAAGCTTTCTTT
. | TRBJ2-5 | many | TRBV7-2 | CASSFQSQPSPQETQYF | TGTGCCAGCAGCTTCCAGAGTCAACCATCTCCCCAAGAGACCCAGTACTTC
. | TRBJ1-1 | many | TRBV19 | CASSMRSGLNTEAFF | TGTGCCAGTAGTATGAGGTCCGGCTTGAACACTGAAGCTTTCTTT
. | TRBJ2-1 | . | TRBV4-2 | CASSQDSPTATIYNERFF | TGTGCCAGCAGCCAAGATTCCCCCACAGCAACAATCTACAATGAGCGGTTCTTC
. | TRBJ2-7 | . | TRBV12-3/TRBV12-4 | CASSTGTRASYEQYF | TGTGCCAGCAGCACCGGGACACGAGCCTCCTACGAGCAGTACTTC
TRBD2 | TRBJ2-1 | . | TRBV6-1 | CASSWTSGRLINNEQFF | TGTGCCAGCAGTTGGACTAGCGGGAGGTTGATAAACAATGAGCAGTTCTTC
. | TRBJ2-1 | . | TRBV6-1 | CARSQGIDNEQFF | TGTGCCCGCAGCCAGGGGATAGACAATGAGCAGTTCTTC
. | TRBJ2-3 | many | TRBV20-1 | CSARGIGKDTQYF | TGCAGTGCTAGGGGAATTGGCAAAGATACGCAGTATTTT